This is a list of T cell receptor beta chains from one sample in a study of control samples from healthy donors and cancer patients. The data were produced by immunoSEQ multiplex PCR, yet TCRdb's version contains in-frame clones alone and is incomplete. The sample lists tens of thousands of clones, about three quarters occurring once. The source material was formalin-fixed, paraffin-embedded tissue. These receptors all come from a male donor with melanoma. CDR3s include the opening cysteine and the closing phenylalanine or tryptophan. Each record gives: CDR3 DNA, CDR3 protein, D gene, CDR3 length, V gene, clone size, J gene. A D gene is named only where the DNA matches it firmly. Clone size is stated in some rows and not others, as once, few, many or a class when expanded.

CDR3nt: TGTGCCAGCAGCCGGGGCCCGAACGAGCAGTACTTC
CDR3aa: CASSRGPNEQYF
d_gene: .
len: 12
v_gene: TRBV11-2
abundance: .
j_gene: TRBJ2-7

CDR3nt: TGTGCCAGCAGCTCTCAGGCGATATCCTACAATGAGCAGTTCTTC
CDR3aa: CASSSQAISYNEQFF
d_gene: .
len: 15
v_gene: TRBV7-9
abundance: .
j_gene: TRBJ2-1

CDR3nt: TGTGCCAGCGGAAGGGGGGTCAATCAGCCCCAGCATTTT
CDR3aa: CASGRGVNQPQHF
d_gene: .
len: 13
v_gene: TRBV5-6
abundance: .
j_gene: TRBJ1-5

CDR3nt: TGTGCCAGCAGTTACTCCTCGGGAGGGCCCAATACGCAGTATTTT
CDR3aa: CASSYSSGGPNTQYF
d_gene: TRBD2
len: 15
v_gene: TRBV6-5
abundance: .
j_gene: TRBJ2-3

CDR3nt: TGCGCCAGCAGTGGTGCGGATCAAGAGACCCAGTACTTC
CDR3aa: CASSGADQETQYF
d_gene: .
len: 13
v_gene: TRBV10-1
abundance: .
j_gene: TRBJ2-5

CDR3nt: TGTGCCAGCAGCGTGGGGGTGAGGGATGAGCAGTTCTTC
CDR3aa: CASSVGVRDEQFF
d_gene: .
len: 13
v_gene: TRBV9
abundance: .
j_gene: TRBJ2-1

CDR3nt: TGCGCCAGCAGCTTGGGAGTGACCTACGGGGACATTCAGTACTTC
CDR3aa: CASSLGVTYGDIQYF
d_gene: .
len: 15
v_gene: TRBV5-1
abundance: .
j_gene: TRBJ2-4

CDR3nt: TGTGCCAGTAGTATAGATCGGGCAGCTTTCAATGAGCAGTTCTTC
CDR3aa: CASSIDRAAFNEQFF
d_gene: .
len: 15
v_gene: TRBV19
abundance: few
j_gene: TRBJ2-1

CDR3nt: TGTGCCAGTAGTATACCGACAGGGGTTCTCTACAATGAGCAGTTCTTC
CDR3aa: CASSIPTGVLYNEQFF
d_gene: TRBD1
len: 16
v_gene: TRBV19
abundance: .
j_gene: TRBJ2-1

CDR3nt: TGTGCCACCAGCAGAGAGTCCGAAACACAAAAGTACTTC
CDR3aa: CATSRESETQKYF
d_gene: .
len: 13
v_gene: TRBV15
abundance: .
j_gene: TRBJ2-5

CDR3nt: TGCGCCAGCAGCTTCGAATCGGGAGTGAACACCGGGGAGCTGTTTTTT
CDR3aa: CASSFESGVNTGELFF
d_gene: .
len: 16
v_gene: TRBV5-1
abundance: .
j_gene: TRBJ2-2

CDR3nt: TGTGCCTGGAGTGAACCCCTGGTCGGGTTCTATGGCTACACCTTC
CDR3aa: CAWSEPLVGFYGYTF
d_gene: .
len: 15
v_gene: TRBV30
abundance: .
j_gene: TRBJ1-2

CDR3nt: TGTGCCTGGAGTTCCCTGGCTAGCGCCCGAGATACGCAGTATTTT
CDR3aa: CAWSSLASARDTQYF
d_gene: .
len: 15
v_gene: TRBV30
abundance: .
j_gene: TRBJ2-3

CDR3nt: TGTGCCAGCATTGGGGGACCGCTCGATCGACCCCAGCATTTT
CDR3aa: CASIGGPLDRPQHF
d_gene: .
len: 14
v_gene: TRBV28
abundance: medium-sized
j_gene: TRBJ1-5

CDR3nt: TGTGCCAGTCATCAGTGCTACACCTTC
CDR3aa: CASHQCYTF
d_gene: .
len: 9
v_gene: TRBV6-4
abundance: .
j_gene: TRBJ1-2

CDR3nt: TGTGCCAGCAGCTTAGGGGGTACCGGGGAGCTGTTTTTT
CDR3aa: CASSLGGTGELFF
d_gene: .
len: 13
v_gene: TRBV7-3
abundance: once
j_gene: TRBJ2-2

CDR3nt: .
CDR3aa: CASTSGDSTDTQYF
d_gene: .
len: 14
v_gene: TRBV10-2
abundance: .
j_gene: TRBJ2-3

CDR3nt: TGTGCCAGCAGTTACTTCACAGGGGGAAAGGAGACCCAGTACTTC
CDR3aa: CASSYFTGGKETQYF
d_gene: TRBD1
len: 15
v_gene: TRBV6-2/TRBV6-3
abundance: .
j_gene: TRBJ2-5

CDR3nt: TGTGCCAGCAGTGGGACGGCGTCCTACGAGCAGTACTTC
CDR3aa: CASSGTASYEQYF
d_gene: .
len: 13
v_gene: TRBV2
abundance: .
j_gene: TRBJ2-7

CDR3nt: TGTGCCAGCAGCTTAGATCCGATGAACAACTACGAGCAGTACTTC
CDR3aa: CASSLDPMNNYEQYF
d_gene: .
len: 15
v_gene: TRBV11-2
abundance: medium-sized
j_gene: TRBJ2-7

CDR3nt: TGTGCCAGGTCATACAATGAGCAGTTCTTC
CDR3aa: CARSYNEQFF
d_gene: .
len: 10
v_gene: TRBV19
abundance: .
j_gene: TRBJ2-1

CDR3nt: TGTGCCAGCAGCCAAGGCCTTGGACTAGCGGGAAGTTACGAGCAGTACTTC
CDR3aa: CASSQGLGLAGSYEQYF
d_gene: TRBD2
len: 17
v_gene: TRBV3-1/TRBV3-2
abundance: .
j_gene: TRBJ2-7

CDR3nt: TGTGCCAGTAGTATTCGGGGCGGTTTCAACACCGGGGAGCTGTTTTTT
CDR3aa: CASSIRGGFNTGELFF
d_gene: .
len: 16
v_gene: TRBV19
abundance: .
j_gene: TRBJ2-2

CDR3nt: TGTGCCAGCAGCCTCCGCAGCTCCTATAATTCACCCCTCCACTTT
CDR3aa: CASSLRSSYNSPLHF
d_gene: .
len: 15
v_gene: TRBV7-6
abundance: .
j_gene: TRBJ1-6

CDR3nt: TGCGCCAGCAGAGACGGCCTGAACACTGAAGCTTTCTTT
CDR3aa: CASRDGLNTEAFF
d_gene: .
len: 13
v_gene: TRBV10-1
abundance: once
j_gene: TRBJ1-1

CDR3nt: TGTGCCACCAGCGGTGAGAATCAGCCCCAGCATTTT
CDR3aa: CATSGENQPQHF
d_gene: .
len: 12
v_gene: TRBV15
abundance: .
j_gene: TRBJ1-5

CDR3nt: TGTGCCATCCGACGGGGGGCATCCTATAATTCACCCCTCCACTTT
CDR3aa: CAIRRGASYNSPLHF
d_gene: .
len: 15
v_gene: TRBV6-5
abundance: .
j_gene: TRBJ1-6

CDR3nt: TGTGCCAGTAGTATAACCCACAGGGAAGAGACCCAGTACTTC
CDR3aa: CASSITHREETQYF
d_gene: .
len: 14
v_gene: TRBV19
abundance: .
j_gene: TRBJ2-5

CDR3nt: TGTGCCAGCAGCTTAGGACTAGCGCGTAACAATGAGCAGTTCTTC
CDR3aa: CASSLGLARNNEQFF
d_gene: TRBD2
len: 15
v_gene: TRBV7-6
abundance: .
j_gene: TRBJ2-1

CDR3nt: TGTGCCAGCAGGACGGCGAACACTGAAGCTTTCTTT
CDR3aa: CASRTANTEAFF
d_gene: .
len: 12
v_gene: TRBV18
abundance: .
j_gene: TRBJ1-1

CDR3nt: TGTGCCAGCAACCCCCGGGGGCGGGGAGGTACCGGGGAGCTGTTTTTT
CDR3aa: CASNPRGRGGTGELFF
d_gene: .
len: 16
v_gene: TRBV5-8
abundance: .
j_gene: TRBJ2-2

CDR3nt: TGCGCCAGCAGTGAACGGCAGTCCTACAATGAGCAGTTCTTC
CDR3aa: CASSERQSYNEQFF
d_gene: .
len: 14
v_gene: TRBV10-2
abundance: .
j_gene: TRBJ2-1

CDR3nt: TGCGCCAGCAGCCACAGGACGGACTCTGGAAACACCATATATTTT
CDR3aa: CASSHRTDSGNTIYF
d_gene: .
len: 15
v_gene: TRBV4-1
abundance: .
j_gene: TRBJ1-3

CDR3nt: TGTGCCAGCAGCCATGGGACAGATTCACCCCTCCACTTT
CDR3aa: CASSHGTDSPLHF
d_gene: TRBD1
len: 13
v_gene: TRBV3-1/TRBV3-2
abundance: .
j_gene: TRBJ1-6

CDR3nt: TGTGCCAGCAGCCAGTCCCGACTAGCGGGTGGGACCTACGAGCAGTACTTC
CDR3aa: CASSQSRLAGGTYEQYF
d_gene: TRBD2
len: 17
v_gene: TRBV14
abundance: few
j_gene: TRBJ2-7

CDR3nt: TGTGCCAGTAGTATATTGCCTAGCGCAGTAGCCAAAAACATTCAGTACTTC
CDR3aa: CASSILPSAVAKNIQYF
d_gene: .
len: 17
v_gene: TRBV19
abundance: .
j_gene: TRBJ2-4

CDR3nt: TGTGCCAGTAGTATATATGTGAACACTGAAGCTTTCTTT
CDR3aa: CASSIYVNTEAFF
d_gene: .
len: 13
v_gene: TRBV19
abundance: few
j_gene: TRBJ1-1

CDR3nt: TGTGCCAGCAGCCTTAGCGGGAGACGGGCAGATACGCAGTATTTT
CDR3aa: CASSLSGRRADTQYF
d_gene: TRBD2
len: 15
v_gene: TRBV7-3
abundance: many
j_gene: TRBJ2-3

CDR3nt: TGTGCCAGCATTGGATTAACAGGGGTATCGAAAGAGACCCAGTACTTC
CDR3aa: CASIGLTGVSKETQYF
d_gene: TRBD1
len: 16
v_gene: TRBV2
abundance: .
j_gene: TRBJ2-5

CDR3nt: TGCGCCAGCAGCGACCGGGACGGATGGCCCACAACTGAAGCTTTCTTT
CDR3aa: CASSDRDGWPTTEAFF
d_gene: .
len: 16
v_gene: TRBV5-1
abundance: .
j_gene: TRBJ1-1

CDR3nt: TGTGCCACCAGCAGAGAGGGCGGCTACGAGCAGTACTTC
CDR3aa: CATSREGGYEQYF
d_gene: .
len: 13
v_gene: TRBV15
abundance: .
j_gene: TRBJ2-7

CDR3nt: TGTGCCATCAGTGCCGGAACGACTAGCGGGAGCTTC
CDR3aa: CAISAGTTSGSF
d_gene: TRBD2
len: 12
v_gene: TRBV10-3
abundance: .
j_gene: TRBJ2-7

CDR3nt: TGTGCCAGCAGTCAGAACCAGTACACAGATACGCAGTATTTT
CDR3aa: CASSQNQYTDTQYF
d_gene: .
len: 14
v_gene: TRBV6-5
abundance: .
j_gene: TRBJ2-3

CDR3nt: TGCGCCAGCAGTGATGAGTGGCACACAGATACGCAGTATTTT
CDR3aa: CASSDEWHTDTQYF
d_gene: .
len: 14
v_gene: TRBV10-1
abundance: few
j_gene: TRBJ2-3

CDR3nt: TGCGCCAGCAGTTCCGGGACTAGCGGGGGGTCCTACAATGAGCAGTTCTTC
CDR3aa: CASSSGTSGGSYNEQFF
d_gene: TRBD2
len: 17
v_gene: TRBV10-1
abundance: .
j_gene: TRBJ2-1